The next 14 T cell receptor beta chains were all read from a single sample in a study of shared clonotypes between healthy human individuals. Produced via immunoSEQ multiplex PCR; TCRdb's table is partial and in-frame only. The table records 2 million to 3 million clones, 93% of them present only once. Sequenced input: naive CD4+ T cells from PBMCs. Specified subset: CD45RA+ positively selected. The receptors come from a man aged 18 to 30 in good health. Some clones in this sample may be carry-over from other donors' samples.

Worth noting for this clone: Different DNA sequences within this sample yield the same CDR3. The CDR3 coding sequence is TGTGCCAGCAGTAGTCAAGAGACCCAGTACTTC. Protein: CASSSQETQYF. This sequence joins TRBV28 and TRBJ2-5; no definite D call. Trimming removed 5 bases at V and 2 bases at J, with 3 bases between. CDR3 length equals 11 residues. In germline, CDR1 is MDHEN, CDR2 SYDVKM.

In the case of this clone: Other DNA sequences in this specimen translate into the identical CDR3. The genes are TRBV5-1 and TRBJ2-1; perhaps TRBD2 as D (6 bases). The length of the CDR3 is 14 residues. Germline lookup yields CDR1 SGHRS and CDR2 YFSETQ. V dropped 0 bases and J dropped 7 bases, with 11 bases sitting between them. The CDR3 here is CASSLVVGGNEQFF. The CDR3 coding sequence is TGCGCCAGCAGCTTGGTGGTAGGAGGGAATGAGCAGTTCTTC.

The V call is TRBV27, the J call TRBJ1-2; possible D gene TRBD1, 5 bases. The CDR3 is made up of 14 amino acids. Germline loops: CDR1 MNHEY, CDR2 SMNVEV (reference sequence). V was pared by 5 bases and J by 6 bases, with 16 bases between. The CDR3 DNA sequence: TGTGCCAGCAGTGGGCCGGGACGGTACGATGGCTACACCTTC. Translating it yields CASSGPGRYDGYTF.

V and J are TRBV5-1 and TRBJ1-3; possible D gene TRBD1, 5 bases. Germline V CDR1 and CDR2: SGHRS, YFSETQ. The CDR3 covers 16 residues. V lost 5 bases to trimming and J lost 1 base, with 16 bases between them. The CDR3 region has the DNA TGCGCCAGCAGTCAAGGGACGAGGGAGTCTGGAAACACCATATATTTT. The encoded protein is CASSQGTRESGNTIYF.

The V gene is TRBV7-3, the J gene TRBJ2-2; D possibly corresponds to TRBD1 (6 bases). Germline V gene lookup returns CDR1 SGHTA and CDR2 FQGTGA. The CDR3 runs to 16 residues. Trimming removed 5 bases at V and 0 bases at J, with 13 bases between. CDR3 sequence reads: CASSRGQFANTGELFF. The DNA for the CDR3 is TGTGCCAGCAGCCGCGGACAGTTCGCGAACACCGGGGAGCTGTTTTTT.

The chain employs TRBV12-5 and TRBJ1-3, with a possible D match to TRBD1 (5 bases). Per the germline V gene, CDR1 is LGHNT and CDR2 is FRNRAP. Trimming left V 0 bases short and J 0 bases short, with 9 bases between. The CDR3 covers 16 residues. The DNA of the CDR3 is TGTGCTAGTGGTTTGGTACGGGGCGACTCTGGAAACACCATATATTTT. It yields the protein CASGLVRGDSGNTIYF. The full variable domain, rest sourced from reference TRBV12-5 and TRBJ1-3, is DARVTQTPRHKVTEMGQEVTMRCQPILGHNTVFWYRQTMMQGLELLAYFRNRAPLDDSGMPKDRFSAEMPDATLATLKIQPSEPRDSAVYFCASGLVRGDSGNTIYFGEGSWLTVV.

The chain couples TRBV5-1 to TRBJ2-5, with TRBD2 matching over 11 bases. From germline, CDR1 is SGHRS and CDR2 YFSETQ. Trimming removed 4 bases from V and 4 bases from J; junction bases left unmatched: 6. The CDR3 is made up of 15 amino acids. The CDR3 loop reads CASSPHTSGRETQYF. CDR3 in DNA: TGCGCCAGCAGCCCCCATACTAGCGGGAGAGAGACCCAGTACTTC. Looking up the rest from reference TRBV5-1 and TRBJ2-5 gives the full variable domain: KAGVTQTPRYLIKTRGQQVTLSCSPISGHRSVSWYQQTPGQGLQFLFEYFSETQRNKGNFPGRFSGRQFSNSRSEMNVSTLELGDSALYLCASSPHTSGRETQYFGPGTRLLVL.

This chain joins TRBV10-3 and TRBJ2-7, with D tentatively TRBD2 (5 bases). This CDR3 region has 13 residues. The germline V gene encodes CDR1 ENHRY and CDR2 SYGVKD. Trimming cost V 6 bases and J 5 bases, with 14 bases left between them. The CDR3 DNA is TGTGCCATCAGCGACTATACCAAGGACGAGCAGTACTTC. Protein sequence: CAISDYTKDEQYF.

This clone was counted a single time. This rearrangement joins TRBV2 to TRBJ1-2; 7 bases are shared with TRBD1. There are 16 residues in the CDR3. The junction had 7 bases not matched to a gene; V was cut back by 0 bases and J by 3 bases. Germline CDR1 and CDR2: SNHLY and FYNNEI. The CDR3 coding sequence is TGTGCCAGCAGTGAAGCCGGAGGGGGCGCGGACTATGGCTACACCTTC. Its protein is CASSEAGGGADYGYTF.

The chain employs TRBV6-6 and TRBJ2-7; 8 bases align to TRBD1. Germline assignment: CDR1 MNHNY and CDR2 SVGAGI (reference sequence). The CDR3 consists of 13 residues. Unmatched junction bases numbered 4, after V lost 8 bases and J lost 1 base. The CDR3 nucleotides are TGTGCCAGCTCCCGGGACAGGTCCTACGAGCAGTACTTC. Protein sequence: CASSRDRSYEQYF.

CDR3 amino acids: CASRDNTDTQYF. The CDR3 region has the DNA TGTGCCAGCAGGGATAACACAGATACGCAGTATTTT. The rearrangement uses TRBV2 and TRBJ2-3, with D unclear. The germline V gene encodes CDR1 SNHLY and CDR2 FYNNEI. CDR3 length equals 12 residues. V was pared by 6 bases and J by 2 bases, with 6 bases between.

The CDR3 nucleotides are TGTGCCAGCAGCTTAGAAGGGTCTGGGGCCAACGTCCTGACTTTC. Translated, it gives CASSLEGSGANVLTF. The gene calls are TRBV7-3 and TRBJ2-6, with D unresolved. This CDR3 is built from 15 residues. V gave up 2 bases and J gave up 1 base, with 6 bases separating them. The germline gives CDR1 SGHTA, CDR2 FQGTGA.

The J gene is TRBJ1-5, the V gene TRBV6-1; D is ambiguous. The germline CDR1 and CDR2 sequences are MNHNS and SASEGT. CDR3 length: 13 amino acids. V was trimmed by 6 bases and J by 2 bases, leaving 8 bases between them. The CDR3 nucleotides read TGTGCCAGCAGAAACAGAGGCAATCAGCCCCAGCATTTT. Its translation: CASRNRGNQPQHF.

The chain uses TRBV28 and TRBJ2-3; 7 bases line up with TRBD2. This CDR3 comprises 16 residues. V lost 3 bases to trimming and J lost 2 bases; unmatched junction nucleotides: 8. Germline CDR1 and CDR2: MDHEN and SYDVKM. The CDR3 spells CASSFWGGENTDTQYF. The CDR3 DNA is TGTGCCAGCAGTTTCTGGGGGGGAGAGAACACAGATACGCAGTATTTT.